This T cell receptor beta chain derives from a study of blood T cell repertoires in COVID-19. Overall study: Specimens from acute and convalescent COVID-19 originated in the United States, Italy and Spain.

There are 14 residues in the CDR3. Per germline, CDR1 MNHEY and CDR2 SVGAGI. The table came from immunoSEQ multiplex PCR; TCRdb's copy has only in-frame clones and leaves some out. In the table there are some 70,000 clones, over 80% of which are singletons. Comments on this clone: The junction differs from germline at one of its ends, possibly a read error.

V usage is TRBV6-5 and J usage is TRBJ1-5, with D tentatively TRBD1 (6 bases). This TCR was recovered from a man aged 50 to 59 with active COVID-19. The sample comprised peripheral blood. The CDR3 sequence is CASSDSGASQPQHF. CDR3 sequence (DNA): TGTGCCAGCAGTGACTCGGGGGCGTCTCAGCCCCAGCATTTT.